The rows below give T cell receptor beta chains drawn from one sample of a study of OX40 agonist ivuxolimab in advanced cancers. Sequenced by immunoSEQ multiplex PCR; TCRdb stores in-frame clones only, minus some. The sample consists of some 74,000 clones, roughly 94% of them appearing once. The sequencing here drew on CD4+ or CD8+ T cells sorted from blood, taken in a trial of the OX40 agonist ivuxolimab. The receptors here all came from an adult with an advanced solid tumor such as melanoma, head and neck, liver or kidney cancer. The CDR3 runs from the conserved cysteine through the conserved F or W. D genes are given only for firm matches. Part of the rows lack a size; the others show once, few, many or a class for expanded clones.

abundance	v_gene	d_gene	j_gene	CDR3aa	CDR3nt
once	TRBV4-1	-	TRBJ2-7	CASSQVGSGSYEQYF	TGCGCCAGCAGCCAAGTTGGATCCGGGAGCTACGAGCAGTACTTC
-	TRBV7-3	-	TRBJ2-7	CASSPLGPSSHEQYF	TGTGCCAGCAGCCCTCTTGGACCCTCAAGCCACGAGCAGTACTTC
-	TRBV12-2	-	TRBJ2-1	CASRLHRGDEQFF	TGTGCAAGTCGCTTGCACAGGGGTGATGAGCAGTTCTTC
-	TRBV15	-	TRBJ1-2	CATSSRAEGGGGYTF	TGTGCCACCAGCAGTCGGGCGGAGGGGGGCGGCGGCTACACCTTC
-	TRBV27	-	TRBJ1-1	CASSLSRGTEAFF	TGTGCCAGCAGTTTATCGAGGGGAACTGAAGCTTTCTTT
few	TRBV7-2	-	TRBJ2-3	CASSLGYYDTDTQYF	TGTGCCAGCAGCCTAGGATATTACGATACAGATACGCAGTATTTT
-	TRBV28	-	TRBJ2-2	CASSPGQGETGELFF	TGTGCCAGCAGTCCCGGGCAGGGAGAGACCGGGGAGCTGTTTTTT
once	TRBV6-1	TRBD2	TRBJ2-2	CASHPSGTGELFF	TGTGCCAGCCATCCTAGCGGCACCGGGGAGCTGTTTTTT
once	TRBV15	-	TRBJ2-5	CATSWESQETQYF	TGTGCCACCAGCTGGGAGTCCCAAGAGACCCAGTACTTC
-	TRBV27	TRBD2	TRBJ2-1	CASSPSGGGAPNEQFF	TGTGCCAGCAGCCCATCCGGCGGGGGGGCCCCCAATGAGCAGTTCTTC